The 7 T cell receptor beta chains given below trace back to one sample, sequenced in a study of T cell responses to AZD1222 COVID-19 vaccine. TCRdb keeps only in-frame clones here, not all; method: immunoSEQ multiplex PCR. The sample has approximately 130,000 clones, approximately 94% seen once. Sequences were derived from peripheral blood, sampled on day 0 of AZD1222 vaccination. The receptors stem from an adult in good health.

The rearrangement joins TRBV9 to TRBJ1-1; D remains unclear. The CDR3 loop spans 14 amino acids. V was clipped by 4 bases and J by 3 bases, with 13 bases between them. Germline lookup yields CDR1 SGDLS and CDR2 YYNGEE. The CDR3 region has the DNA TGTGCCAGCAGCCCCCGCTTGACGGACACTGAAGCTTTCTTT. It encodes CASSPRLTDTEAFF.

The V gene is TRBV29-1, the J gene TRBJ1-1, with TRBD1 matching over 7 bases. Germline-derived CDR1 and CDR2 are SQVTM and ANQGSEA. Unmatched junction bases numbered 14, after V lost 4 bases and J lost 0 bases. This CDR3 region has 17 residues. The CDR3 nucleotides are TGCAGCGTTGGGGGCCACAGGGGTGAGGGGATGAACACTGAAGCTTTCTTT. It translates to CSVGGHRGEGMNTEAFF.

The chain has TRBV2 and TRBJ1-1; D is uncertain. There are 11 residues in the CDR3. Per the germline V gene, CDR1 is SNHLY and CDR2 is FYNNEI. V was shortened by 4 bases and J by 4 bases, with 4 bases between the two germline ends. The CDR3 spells CASSGFTEAFF. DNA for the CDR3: TGTGCCAGCAGTGGTTTCACTGAAGCTTTCTTT.

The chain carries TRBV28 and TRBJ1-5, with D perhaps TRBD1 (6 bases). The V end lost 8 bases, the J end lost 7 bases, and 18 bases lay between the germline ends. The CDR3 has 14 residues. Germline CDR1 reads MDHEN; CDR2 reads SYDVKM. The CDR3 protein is CASLFTGLGQPQHF. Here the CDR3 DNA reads TGTGCCAGCCTCTTCACAGGGCTGGGCCAGCCCCAGCATTTT.

This CDR3 reads CASRTLRRVYEQYF. The CDR3 DNA reads as TGTGCCAGCAGAACCTTAAGGAGAGTTTACGAGCAGTACTTC. The rearrangement links TRBV28 to TRBJ2-7; D not certain. With 6 bases removed from V and 4 bases from J, the gap between germline ends came to 16 bases. The germline V gene has CDR1 MDHEN and CDR2 SYDVKM. The CDR3 is 14 amino acids. The variable domain in full, completed from reference TRBV28 and TRBJ2-7, reads DVKVTQSSRYLVKRTGEKVFLECVQDMDHENMFWYRQDPGLGLRLIYFSYDVKMKEKGDIPEGYSVSREKKERFSLILESASTNQTSMYLCASRTLRRVYEQYFGPGTRLTVT.

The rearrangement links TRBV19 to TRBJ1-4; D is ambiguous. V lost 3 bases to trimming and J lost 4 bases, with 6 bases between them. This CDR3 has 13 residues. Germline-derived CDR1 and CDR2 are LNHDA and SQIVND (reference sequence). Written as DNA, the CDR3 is TGTGCCAGTAGTATCACAGTTAATGAAAAACTGTTTTTT. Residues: CASSITVNEKLFF.

The DNA of the CDR3 is TGTGCCAGCAGCTCGGGCCGGGACAGCTATGAAAAACTGTTTTTT. This gives the protein CASSSGRDSYEKLFF. This sequence joins TRBV7-9 and TRBJ1-4, with 7 bases matching TRBD1. The ends lost 4 bases at V and 6 bases at J; junction bases unmatched: 8. This CDR3 region has 15 residues. CDR1 and CDR2 from the germline V gene are SEHNR and FQNEAQ (reference sequence).